This T cell receptor (beta chain) was identified during a study of monozygotic twins with inflammatory bowel disease. The CDR3 consists of 20 residues. Germline V gives CDR1 DFQATT, CDR2 SNEGSKA (reference sequence). From the 5' RACE reads, TCRdb lists one entry per CDR3 protein and no DNA. This repertoire comprises about 330,000 distinct CDR3 sequences; its ten largest clones make up 2% to 2.5%. Sequenced input: blood. This TCR came from a human donor with ulcerative colitis or Crohn's disease, or a healthy co-twin of an affected twin (not recorded which). The rearrangement links TRBV20-1 to TRBJ1-6; the D call from TCRdb, TRBD1, cannot be confirmed without DNA. The CDR3 sequence: CSARDLEETGANTYNSPLHF.